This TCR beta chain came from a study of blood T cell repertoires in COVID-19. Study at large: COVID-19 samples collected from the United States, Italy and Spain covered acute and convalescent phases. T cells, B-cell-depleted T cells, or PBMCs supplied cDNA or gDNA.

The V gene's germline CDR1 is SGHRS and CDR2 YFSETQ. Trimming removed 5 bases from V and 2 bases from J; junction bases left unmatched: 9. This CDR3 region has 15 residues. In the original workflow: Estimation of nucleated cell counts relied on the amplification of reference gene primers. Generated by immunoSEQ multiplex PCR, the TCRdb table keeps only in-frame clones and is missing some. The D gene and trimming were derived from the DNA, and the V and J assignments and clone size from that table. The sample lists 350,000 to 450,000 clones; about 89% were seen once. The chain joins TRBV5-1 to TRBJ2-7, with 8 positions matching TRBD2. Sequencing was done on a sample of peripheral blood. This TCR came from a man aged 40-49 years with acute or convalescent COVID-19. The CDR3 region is CASSPPAGETYEQYF. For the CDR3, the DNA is TGCGCCAGCAGTCCCCCAGCGGGGGAAACCTACGAGCAGTACTTC.